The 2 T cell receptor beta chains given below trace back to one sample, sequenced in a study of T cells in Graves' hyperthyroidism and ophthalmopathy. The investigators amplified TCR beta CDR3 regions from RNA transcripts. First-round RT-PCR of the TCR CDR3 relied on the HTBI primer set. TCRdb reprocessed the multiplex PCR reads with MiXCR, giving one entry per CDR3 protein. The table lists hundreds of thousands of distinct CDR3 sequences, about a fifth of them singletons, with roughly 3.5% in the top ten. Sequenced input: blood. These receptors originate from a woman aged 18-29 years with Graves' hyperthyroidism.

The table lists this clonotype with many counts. The CDR3, as DNA: TGCAGTGCTAGCCCCCGGGGCTACTACGAGCAGTACTTC. This encodes CSASPRGYYEQYF. The chain uses TRBV20-1 and TRBJ2-7; D tentatively reads TRBD1 or TRBD2 (5 bases each). Per the germline V gene, CDR1 is DFQATT and CDR2 is SNEGSKA (reference sequence). Trimming cost V 3 bases and J 3 bases, with 12 bases left between them. This CDR3 is built from 13 residues.

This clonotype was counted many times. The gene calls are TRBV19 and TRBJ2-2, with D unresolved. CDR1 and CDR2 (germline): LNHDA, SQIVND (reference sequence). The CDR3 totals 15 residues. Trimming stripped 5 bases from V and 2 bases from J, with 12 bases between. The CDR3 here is CASSLPPGNTGELFF. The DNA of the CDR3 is TGTGCCAGTAGTCTCCCCCCGGGTAACACCGGGGAGCTGTTTTTT.